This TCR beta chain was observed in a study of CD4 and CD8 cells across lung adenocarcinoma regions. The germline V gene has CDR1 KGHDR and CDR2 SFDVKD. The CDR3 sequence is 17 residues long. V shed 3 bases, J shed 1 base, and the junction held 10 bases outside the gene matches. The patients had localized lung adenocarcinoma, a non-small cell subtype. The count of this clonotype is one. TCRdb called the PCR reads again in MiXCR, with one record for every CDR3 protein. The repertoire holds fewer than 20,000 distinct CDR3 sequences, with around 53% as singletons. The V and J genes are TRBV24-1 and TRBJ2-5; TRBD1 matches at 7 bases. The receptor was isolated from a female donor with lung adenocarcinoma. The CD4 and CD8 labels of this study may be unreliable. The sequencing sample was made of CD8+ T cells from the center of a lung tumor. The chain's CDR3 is CATSDASWTGPQETQYF. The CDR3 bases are TGTGCCACCAGTGATGCAAGCTGGACAGGCCCCCAAGAGACCCAGTACTTC.